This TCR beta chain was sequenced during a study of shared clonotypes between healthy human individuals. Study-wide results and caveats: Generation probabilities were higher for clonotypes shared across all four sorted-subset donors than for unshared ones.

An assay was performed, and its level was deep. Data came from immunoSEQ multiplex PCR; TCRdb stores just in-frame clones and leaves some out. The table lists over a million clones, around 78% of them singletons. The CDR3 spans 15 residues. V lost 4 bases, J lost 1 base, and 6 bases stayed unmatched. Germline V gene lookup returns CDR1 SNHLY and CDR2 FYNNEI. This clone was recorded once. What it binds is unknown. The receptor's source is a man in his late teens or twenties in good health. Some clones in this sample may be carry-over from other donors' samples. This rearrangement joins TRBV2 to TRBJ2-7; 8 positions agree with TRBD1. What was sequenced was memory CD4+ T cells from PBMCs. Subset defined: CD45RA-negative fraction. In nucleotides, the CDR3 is TGTGCCAGCAGTGGGGACAGGCCATCATCCTACGAGCAGTACTTC. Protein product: CASSGDRPSSYEQYF.